Listed below are T cell receptor beta chains from one sample, sequenced in a study of radiotherapy plus CTLA-4 blockade in lung cancer. Sequenced by immunoSEQ multiplex PCR; TCRdb stores in-frame clones only, minus some. The sample has roughly 70,000 clones; roughly 87% are singletons. The specimen was peripheral blood, collected from a patient treated with radiotherapy plus ipilimumab. Receptors originate from a human donor with non-small cell lung cancer that progressed on radiotherapy plus ipilimumab. CDR3s include the opening cysteine and the closing phenylalanine or tryptophan. A D gene is named only where the DNA matches it firmly. Clone sizes are given selectively: once, few, many, or a class where the clone is expanded.

CDR3aa	CDR3nt	j_gene	abundance	d_gene	v_gene
CASAREGRSDTQYF	TGTGCCAGCGCCCGGGAGGGGAGGTCAGATACGCAGTATTTT	TRBJ2-3	-	TRBD2	TRBV5-4
CASTATDSYEQYF	TGTGCCAGTACTGCGACGGACTCCTACGAGCAGTACTTC	TRBJ2-7	-	-	TRBV19
CASSFPNSGNTIYF	TGTGCCAGCAGTTTCCCCAACTCTGGAAACACCATATATTTT	TRBJ1-3	few	-	TRBV28
CASSRPTSGSNEQFF	TGTGCCAGCAGCCGTCCGACTAGCGGGTCCAATGAGCAGTTCTTC	TRBJ2-1	-	TRBD2	TRBV7-2
CASSESRGGAGEAFF	TGTGCCAGCAGTGAGAGTCGAGGGGGCGCCGGTGAAGCTTTCTTT	TRBJ1-1	-	TRBD1	TRBV2
CASSPGPAPPNTGELFF	TGTGCCAGCAGCCCGGGACCAGCACCCCCGAACACCGGGGAGCTGTTTTTT	TRBJ2-2	-	-	TRBV9
CASSSGLQLTGELFF	TGTGCCAGTAGTTCCGGACTACAGCTTACCGGGGAGCTGTTTTTT	TRBJ2-2	-	-	TRBV19
CATPRAGKSTGELFF	TGTGCCACGCCTCGAGCCGGCAAAAGCACCGGGGAGCTGTTTTTT	TRBJ2-2	-	-	TRBV2
CASSGGTEGGNEQFF	TGTGCCAGCAGTGGGGGGACTGAAGGGGGGAATGAGCAGTTCTTC	TRBJ2-1	-	-	TRBV6-4
CASSTRGAAWDPADEQFF	TGTGCCAGCAGCACAAGGGGGGCAGCCTGGGACCCGGCGGATGAGCAGTTCTTC	TRBJ2-1	-	-	TRBV7-9
CASSVTSGRDYNEQFF	TGTGCCAGCAGCGTTACTAGCGGGAGGGACTACAATGAGCAGTTCTTC	TRBJ2-1	-	TRBD2	TRBV7-8
CASSLLGVRRDSNQPQHF	TGTGCTAGCAGCTTATTGGGTGTTAGGCGAGATAGCAATCAGCCCCAGCATTTT	TRBJ1-5	-	-	TRBV7-7
CASSSGSENEKLFF	TGTGCCAGCTCCAGTGGTTCGGAGAATGAAAAACTGTTTTTT	TRBJ1-4	-	-	TRBV5-4
CASSRDRGEKLFF	TGTGCCAGCAGTAGAGACAGGGGGGAAAAACTGTTTTTT	TRBJ1-4	-	TRBD1	TRBV6-5
CASSLSRGAEQFF	TGTGCCAGCAGTTTATCACGGGGCGCTGAGCAGTTCTTC	TRBJ2-1	-	-	TRBV27
CAWSGGGASYEQYF	TGTGCCTGGAGTGGAGGGGGGGCGTCCTACGAGCAGTACTTC	TRBJ2-7	-	-	TRBV30
CASQSYEQYF	TGTGCCAGTCAATCCTACGAGCAGTACTTC	TRBJ2-7	-	-	TRBV28
CASSSTSGKGELFF	TGCGCCAGCAGCTCGACTAGCGGGAAAGGGGAGCTGTTTTTT	TRBJ2-2	-	TRBD2	TRBV5-1
CASSALAGDSEQFF	TGTGCCAGCAGTGCCCTAGCGGGAGACAGTGAGCAGTTCTTC	TRBJ2-1	-	TRBD2	TRBV2
CASSPRDRDGYTF	TGTGCCAGCAGCCCTAGGGACAGGGATGGCTACACCTTC	TRBJ1-2	-	TRBD1	TRBV9
CASSESSKLAGVVEQFF	TGCGCCAGCAGTGAGTCGAGTAAACTAGCGGGAGTAGTTGAGCAGTTCTTC	TRBJ2-1	few	TRBD2	TRBV10-2
CASSPVWNNQPQHF	TGTGCCAGCAGCCCAGTATGGAACAATCAGCCCCAGCATTTT	TRBJ1-5	-	-	TRBV2
CASSYGLAGDGMGETQYF	TGTGCCAGCAGCTACGGACTAGCGGGAGATGGGATGGGTGAGACCCAGTACTTC	TRBJ2-5	-	TRBD2	TRBV7-9
CASSLDTGTYNEQFF	TGTGCCAGCAGCTTGGACACTGGGACCTACAATGAGCAGTTCTTC	TRBJ2-1	-	-	TRBV5-4
CASSEFTVGRDEKLFF	TGTGCCAGCAGTGAATTCACCGTCGGGAGGGATGAAAAACTGTTTTTT	TRBJ1-4	-	-	TRBV25-1
CASSQDDRSYSYGYTF	TGCGCCAGCAGCCAAGATGACAGGAGCTATTCCTATGGCTACACCTTC	TRBJ1-2	-	-	TRBV4-1
CASIGTPGQGGHEQYF	TGTGCCAGCATAGGGACGCCGGGACAGGGGGGCCACGAGCAGTACTTC	TRBJ2-7	-	TRBD1	TRBV28
CASSTHRVDHGYTF	TGTGCCAGTAGTACCCACAGGGTAGATCATGGCTACACCTTC	TRBJ1-2	-	-	TRBV19
CAWSLGGGEETQYF	TGTGCCTGGAGTCTGGGAGGGGGAGAAGAGACCCAGTACTTC	TRBJ2-5	-	-	TRBV30
CASSLEGGRETQYF	TGTGCCAGCAGCTTAGAGGGGGGACGAGAGACCCAGTACTTC	TRBJ2-5	-	-	TRBV7-9
CASSFGRRNEKLFF	TGTGCCAGCAGCTTCGGCAGGAGGAATGAAAAACTGTTTTTT	TRBJ1-4	-	-	TRBV7-9
CASSPVRVAGGNQPQHF	TGTGCCAGCAGTCCTGTCCGAGTTGCGGGGGGCAATCAGCCCCAGCATTTT	TRBJ1-5	-	-	TRBV28
CASSDGGSRGRRWSTEAFF	TGTGCCAGCAGTGATGGGGGTTCCAGGGGGCGTCGGTGGAGCACTGAAGCTTTCTTT	TRBJ1-1	-	TRBD1	TRBV6-1
CASRQRAPYEQYF	TGTGCCAGCAGACAGCGGGCCCCCTACGAGCAGTACTTC	TRBJ2-7	-	-	TRBV6-1
CASEGVNTEAFF	TGTGCCAGCGAGGGCGTGAACACTGAAGCTTTCTTT	TRBJ1-1	-	-	TRBV6-1
CASSYGTVGFETQYF	TGTGCCAGCAGTTACGGGACAGTAGGATTTGAGACCCAGTACTTC	TRBJ2-5	-	TRBD1	TRBV6-5
CASSELADTDTQYF	TGTGCCAGCAGTGAACTAGCGGACACAGATACGCAGTATTTT	TRBJ2-3	-	TRBD2	TRBV6-5
CAGSAGGIVRTDTQYF	TGTGCCGGCAGTGCGGGGGGGATCGTTCGCACAGATACGCAGTATTTT	TRBJ2-3	-	TRBD2	TRBV6-6
CASSYYGGGRTDTQYF	TGTGCCAGCAGTTACTATGGCGGGGGGCGCACAGATACGCAGTATTTT	TRBJ2-3	-	TRBD2	TRBV6-5
CASSLISQGTDTQYF	TGTGCCAGCAGTTTAATCTCGCAGGGCACAGATACGCAGTATTTT	TRBJ2-3	-	-	TRBV28
CASSEVLGGTEAFF	TGCGCCAGCAGTGAGGTGTTAGGGGGAACTGAAGCTTTCTTT	TRBJ1-1	few	-	TRBV10-2
CASSLVPGVDEQYF	TGTGCCAGCAGCTTAGTGCCAGGGGTCGACGAGCAGTACTTC	TRBJ2-7	-	-	TRBV11-2
CASSKGGGWDTEAFF	TGTGCCAGCAGCAAAGGTGGAGGGTGGGACACTGAAGCTTTCTTT	TRBJ1-1	few	-	TRBV7-6
CASSSGATTTDTQYF	TGCGCCAGCAGCTCGGGGGCAACGACCACAGATACGCAGTATTTT	TRBJ2-3	-	-	TRBV5-1
CSAGTSVETQYF	TGCAGCGCAGGGACTAGCGTAGAGACCCAGTACTTC	TRBJ2-5	-	TRBD2	TRBV29-1
CASSSRGNQPQHF	TGTGCCAGCAGCTCGAGGGGCAATCAGCCCCAGCATTTT	TRBJ1-5	-	-	TRBV2
CASSFAGGSYNEQFF	TGTGCCAGCAGTTTCGCGGGAGGGTCCTACAATGAGCAGTTCTTC	TRBJ2-1	-	TRBD2	TRBV2
CASSSGTSGNNEQFF	TGCGCCAGCAGTTCCGGGACTAGCGGGAACAATGAGCAGTTCTTC	TRBJ2-1	-	TRBD2	TRBV10-1
CASSYGTPLGAEKLFF	TGTGCCAGCAGTTACGGGACGCCGTTGGGGGCCGAAAAACTGTTTTTT	TRBJ1-4	-	-	TRBV6-6
CASSPRWGSEQYF	TGCGCCAGCAGCCCCCGGTGGGGGTCCGAGCAGTACTTC	TRBJ2-7	-	-	TRBV5-1
CASSVGGAGTEAFF	TGTGCCAGCAGCGTAGGGGGGGCAGGCACTGAAGCTTTCTTT	TRBJ1-1	-	-	TRBV9
CSVVGRRGIVGQFF	TGCAGCGTTGTTGGCAGGAGAGGGATAGTCGGGCAGTTCTTC	TRBJ2-1	-	-	TRBV29-1
CASSPGTGRTGELFF	TGTGCCAGCTCACCCGGGACAGGGCGGACCGGGGAGCTGTTTTTT	TRBJ2-2	-	TRBD1	TRBV28
CASSLGQGGDEQYF	TGCGCCAGCAGCTTGGGACAGGGAGGGGACGAGCAGTACTTC	TRBJ2-7	-	-	TRBV5-1
CASSSISTGHQPQHF	TGTGCCAGCAGTTCTATCTCCACAGGGCATCAGCCCCAGCATTTT	TRBJ1-5	-	-	TRBV27
CASGLILAGGPNEQFF	TGTGCTAGTGGTTTGATTCTAGCGGGAGGGCCGAATGAGCAGTTCTTC	TRBJ2-1	-	TRBD2	TRBV12-5
CASSLGGGRADEQFF	TGCGCCAGCAGCTTGGGCGGCGGGAGGGCCGATGAGCAGTTCTTC	TRBJ2-1	once	TRBD2	TRBV5-1
CASSSQGADETQYF	TGTGCCAGCAGTTCTCAGGGGGCGGATGAGACCCAGTACTTC	TRBJ2-5	-	TRBD1	TRBV5-6
CASSVLRTGVTRPQHF	TGTGCCAGTAGTGTCCTCCGGACGGGGGTCACAAGGCCCCAGCATTTT	TRBJ1-5	-	-	TRBV19
CASSYTGQGQETQYF	TGTGCCAGCAGTTACACTGGACAGGGGCAAGAGACCCAGTACTTC	TRBJ2-5	-	TRBD1	TRBV6-5